The 26 T cell receptor beta chains below were found in one sample sequenced in a study of graft-versus-host responses after intestinal transplantation. Clones were read by immunoSEQ multiplex PCR, and TCRdb kept only the in-frame ones, dropping some. The sample lists roughly 3,500 clones, around 93% occurring once. The specimen was PBMCs, collected 11 days after intestinal transplantation. The origin of the receptors is a human patient who received an intestinal transplant, so some T cells may come from the graft donor.

V usage is TRBV13 and J usage is TRBJ2-5, with 8 bases lining up with TRBD2. Germline CDR1 is PRHDT and CDR2 is FYEKMQ (reference sequence). The CDR3 runs 14 residues. V shed 4 bases, J shed 5 bases, and the junction held 6 bases outside the gene matches. The CDR3 DNA is TGTGCCAGCAGCTCGGGGGGGCGCTGGGAGACCCAGTACTTC. Translated: CASSSGGRWETQYF.

This rearrangement joins TRBV6-1 to TRBJ2-5; TRBD2 matches at 7 bases. This CDR3 region has 13 residues. V was clipped by 5 bases and J by 3 bases; unmatched bases: 3. CDR1 is MNHNS and CDR2 is SASEGT in the germline V gene. The CDR3 protein is CASSFLAEETQYF. The CDR3 DNA follows: TGTGCCAGCAGTTTTCTAGCGGAAGAGACCCAGTACTTC.

The chain carries TRBV14 and TRBJ2-2, with D tentatively TRBD2 (6 bases). Looked up from germline, CDR1 is SGHDN and CDR2 is FVKESK. This CDR3 spans 14 amino acids. V was clipped by 0 bases and J by 6 bases, with 8 bases between them. CDR3 protein: CASSQEAGPGELFF. CDR3 bases: TGTGCCAGCAGCCAAGAAGCGGGCCCCGGGGAGCTGTTTTTT.

J is TRBJ2-1 and V is TRBV10-1; TRBD1 aligns across 7 bases. The CDR3 is 13 amino acids. CDR1 is WNHNN and CDR2 is SYGVQD in the germline V gene (reference sequence). The V and J ends lost 2 bases and 9 bases, in that order; junction bases with no gene match: 4. CDR3 in DNA: TGCGCCAGCAGTGAGGTGACAGGGACTGAGCAGTTCTTC. It yields the protein CASSEVTGTEQFF.

The rearrangement uses TRBV29-1 and TRBJ2-7; no clear D. Trimming removed 4 bases from V and 2 bases from J, with 12 bases in between. Germline loops: CDR1 SQVTM, CDR2 ANQGSEA. The CDR3 is 13 amino acids. The CDR3 DNA sequence: TGCAGCGTTGGCGGAGAGAACGCCTACGAGCAGTACTTC. Translating it yields CSVGGENAYEQYF.

This clone was seen once. The chain recombines TRBV6-1 with TRBJ2-7, with TRBD1 matching 8 bases. Losses at the gene ends were 7 bases for V and 0 bases for J; bases not matched to a gene: 5. Germline V lookup: CDR1 MNHNS, CDR2 SASEGT. The CDR3 loop spans 14 amino acids. CDR3 bases: TGTGCCAGCACCTGGACAGGGAGCTCCTACGAGCAGTACTTC. As protein: CASTWTGSSYEQYF.

This rearrangement joins TRBV7-9 to TRBJ2-7; the D is unclear. Germline V gene sequence: CDR1 SEHNR, CDR2 FQNEAQ (reference sequence). The V end was cut by 1 base, the J end by 7 bases, with 14 bases between. The CDR3 is 14 amino acids. CDR3 residues: CASSLVTPGGEQYF. CDR3 sequence (DNA): TGTGCCAGCAGCTTAGTCACTCCGGGCGGAGAGCAGTACTTC.

This chain links TRBV7-2 with TRBJ2-1; tentatively, D is TRBD1 (6 bases). The V end was cut by 4 bases, the J end by 6 bases, with 13 bases between. The CDR3 sequence is 14 residues long. Per germline, CDR1 SGHTA and CDR2 FQGNSA. CDR3 protein: CASSYPQGINEQFF. CDR3 sequence (DNA): TGTGCCAGCAGCTACCCCCAGGGGATCAATGAGCAGTTCTTC. The full variable domain, in which reference TRBV7-2 and TRBJ2-1 provide the parts outside the CDR3, is GAGVSQSPSNKVTEKGKDVELRCDPISGHTALYWYRQSLGQGLEFLIYFQGNSAPDKSGLPSDRFSAERTGGSVSTLTIQRTQQEDSAVYLCASSYPQGINEQFFGPGTRLTVL.

The rearrangement joins TRBV28 to TRBJ2-1, with no clear D. Looked up from germline, CDR1 is MDHEN and CDR2 is SYDVKM. The germline V and J ends were trimmed by 10 bases and 1 base, with 5 bases remaining between them. The CDR3 is 11 residues long. CDR3 in amino acids: CATESYNEQFF. The CDR3 DNA follows: TGTGCCACCGAATCCTACAATGAGCAGTTCTTC.

The J gene is TRBJ2-7, the V gene TRBV5-1; 8 bases align to TRBD1. This CDR3 spans 15 amino acids. CDR1 SGHRS and CDR2 YFSETQ come from the germline V gene. V trimming: 0 bases; J trimming: 1 base; junction bases outside the gene matches: 3. CDR3 sequence: CASSLGQGISYEQYF. The DNA for the CDR3 is TGCGCCAGCAGCTTGGGACAGGGGATTTCCTACGAGCAGTACTTC.

This clone came up a few times. This rearrangement joins TRBV6-5 to TRBJ1-1; 9 nucleotides align to TRBD1. V was pared by 1 base and J by 4 bases, with 4 bases of the junction left unmatched. Germline CDR1 is MNHEY and CDR2 is SVGAGI. The length of the CDR3 is 15 residues. The CDR3 coding sequence is TGTGCCAGCAGTTACTGGACAGGGGCGCCCACTGAAGCTTTCTTT. Amino acids: CASSYWTGAPTEAFF.

This clone was seen just once. The chain employs TRBV28 and TRBJ1-2; tentatively, D is TRBD1 (6 bases). CDR1 is MDHEN and CDR2 is SYDVKM in the germline V gene. Trimming removed 5 bases from V and 8 bases from J, with 15 bases in between. The CDR3 sequence is 13 residues long. The CDR3 spells CASSRGTLYGYTF. For the CDR3, the DNA is TGTGCCAGCAGTAGGGGGACTCTTTACGGCTACACCTTC.

The chain links TRBV5-1 to TRBJ1-2; tentatively, D is TRBD1 (5 bases). V dropped 0 bases and J dropped 1 base, with 19 bases sitting between them. The CDR3 covers 18 residues. Germline assignment: CDR1 SGHRS and CDR2 YFSETQ. CDR3 nucleotides: TGCGCCAGCAGCTTGGTGCCCATCTACAGGTGGGATAACTATGGCTACACCTTC. It yields the protein CASSLVPIYRWDNYGYTF.

This rearrangement joins TRBV9 to TRBJ2-3, with 8 positions matching TRBD2. Germline CDR1 is SGDLS and CDR2 is YYNGEE. The CDR3 has 16 residues. V lost 4 bases to trimming and J lost 2 bases; unmatched junction nucleotides: 9. CDR3 nucleotide sequence: TGTGCCAGCAGCCCGTCGGGGGGGCGGCACACAGATACGCAGTATTTT. It specifies CASSPSGGRHTDTQYF.

About this clone: Other nucleotide sequences from this sample produce the same CDR3. V is TRBV28 and J is TRBJ2-3, with 10 positions matching TRBD2. Germline V gene data show CDR1 as MDHEN and CDR2 as SYDVKM. V trimming: 4 bases; J trimming: 4 bases; junction bases outside the gene matches: 11. The CDR3 covers 17 residues. CDR3: CASSSNLAGAASDTQYF. Written as DNA, the CDR3 is TGTGCCAGCAGTTCCAACCTAGCGGGAGCTGCCTCAGATACGCAGTATTTT.

This chain connects TRBV14 to TRBJ2-7; 10 bases map to TRBD2. Germline loops: CDR1 SGHDN, CDR2 FVKESK. This CDR3 comprises 17 residues. Germline trimming cut 2 bases from V and 1 base from J; bases unmatched to any gene: 8. The DNA of the CDR3 is TGTGCCAGCAGCCAAACCGAGGGGACTAGCGTTTCCTACGAGCAGTACTTC. It encodes CASSQTEGTSVSYEQYF.

This chain connects TRBV10-2 to TRBJ1-1; D might be TRBD1 (6 bases). Trimming removed 1 base at V and 4 bases at J, with 16 bases between. Germline V gene data show CDR1 as WSHSY and CDR2 as SAAADI. The CDR3 length is 16 residues. The CDR3 reads CASSEFPGHQTTEAFF. The CDR3 DNA sequence: TGCGCCAGCAGTGAGTTCCCGGGACACCAAACCACTGAAGCTTTCTTT.

J is TRBJ1-1 and V is TRBV6-6; D uncertain. The CDR3 runs to 11 residues. The V gene's germline CDR1 is MNHNY and CDR2 SVGAGI (reference sequence). Between the trimmed V and J ends, which lost 7 bases and 4 bases, there was a span of 7 bases. The CDR3 bases are TGTGCCAGCAAAGGGATCACTGAAGCTTTCTTT. It encodes CASKGITEAFF.

In this sample, this clone turned up once. V is TRBV27 and J is TRBJ2-2, with 10 positions matching TRBD1. The germline V gene has CDR1 MNHEY and CDR2 SMNVEV (reference sequence). There are 16 residues in the CDR3. V was pared by 5 bases and J by 4 bases, with 7 bases of the junction left unmatched. The CDR3 here is CASSGRDRGVTGELFF. Written as DNA, the CDR3 is TGTGCCAGCAGTGGCCGGGACAGGGGTGTCACCGGGGAGCTGTTTTTT.

This chain connects TRBV9 to TRBJ1-1; no firm D call. CDR1 is SGDLS and CDR2 is YYNGEE in the germline V gene. Trimming removed 1 base at V and 1 base at J, with 5 bases between. The CDR3 is 13 amino acids. CDR3 DNA sequence: TGTGCCAGCAGCGTAAACAGGAACACTGAAGCTTTCTTT. It yields the protein CASSVNRNTEAFF.

The chain combines TRBV9 with TRBJ2-3, with TRBD2 matching over 14 bases. The CDR3 loop spans 16 amino acids. Germline V lookup: CDR1 SGDLS, CDR2 YYNGEE. Germline trimming cut 3 bases from V and 5 bases from J; bases unmatched to any gene: 5. The CDR3 DNA follows: TGTGCCAGCAGCGCGGCGGGACTAGCGGGAGTAGATACGCAGTATTTT. Translating it yields CASSAAGLAGVDTQYF.

The chain combines TRBV16 with TRBJ2-7; weak D call: TRBD2 (5 bases). CDR3 length: 17 residues. CDR1 is KGHSY, CDR2 FQNENV, per germline. V was trimmed by 4 bases and J by 1 base, leaving 20 bases between them. Written as DNA, the CDR3 is TGTGCCAGCAGCCGTATGATGGGAGAACGATCGTCCTACGAGCAGTACTTC. Its translation is CASSRMMGERSSYEQYF.

The genes are TRBV10-3 and TRBJ1-3; no definite D call. The CDR3 is 17 amino acids. The germline V gene encodes CDR1 ENHRY and CDR2 SYGVKD. Trimming stripped 4 bases from V and 0 bases from J, with 16 bases between. The CDR3 DNA reads TGTGCCATCAGTGCTGACCTTGGACGGAGCTCTGGAAACACCATATATTTT. This gives the protein CAISADLGRSSGNTIYF.

The chain uses TRBV6-5 and TRBJ1-1; D is undetermined. Between the trimmed V and J ends, which lost 6 bases and 6 bases, there was a span of 11 bases. This CDR3 has 12 amino acids. Germline CDR1 and CDR2: MNHEY and SVGAGI. The CDR3 spells CASSPLIPEAFF. The CDR3 nucleotides are TGTGCCAGCAGCCCCCTAATTCCTGAAGCTTTCTTT.

The chain is built from TRBV7-6 and TRBJ1-4; D is ambiguous. This CDR3 is built from 15 residues. V was shortened by 1 base and J by 8 bases, with 14 bases between the two germline ends. Looked up from germline, CDR1 is SGHVS and CDR2 is FNYEAQ. Written as DNA, the CDR3 is TGTGCCAGCAGCTTAGTTGGGCAGAGTCGGGAAAAACTGTTTTTT. Translating gives CASSLVGQSREKLFF.

The CDR3 DNA reads as TGCGCCAGCAGCTTGGTGGCGGGAAGCACAGATACGCAGTATTTT. Its translation: CASSLVAGSTDTQYF. The chain joins TRBV5-1 to TRBJ2-3, with D possibly being TRBD2 (6 bases). This CDR3 has 15 residues. From germline, CDR1 is SGHRS and CDR2 YFSETQ. Trimming took off 0 bases at V and 0 bases at J, with 8 bases between the two ends.